This passage covers 13 T cell receptor beta chains from one sample sequenced in a study of regulatory T cells in long-lasting Graves disease. Libraries of TCR beta came from iRepertoire HTBI primers plus Arm-PCR of CDR3 regions. Each CDR3 protein is one row after TCRdb ran MiXCR on the multiplex PCR reads. Here the sample spans hundreds of thousands of distinct CDR3 sequences, about 32% being singletons. Time point here: persistent/refractory GD, antithyroid drugs over 5 years with positive TRAb. The TCR library was made from RNA extracted from PBMCs. Sample: peripheral blood mononuclear cells (PBMCs), taken when the disease was refractory, from a patient treated with antithyroid drugs. Every receptor here comes from a female donor with Graves disease.

In the case of this clonotype: A much larger clone lies one base from this, so it may be a read error. The V and J genes are TRBV11-2 and TRBJ2-7; D is ambiguous. The germline V gene has CDR1 SGHAT and CDR2 FQNNGV. The CDR3 runs 15 residues. V was pared by 0 bases and J by 0 bases, with 9 bases between. In DNA form, the CDR3 reads TGTGCCAGCAGCTTAGACGAACAGCGCTCCTACGAGCAGTACTTC. It translates to CASSLDEQRSYEQYF. Based on the CDR3 plus reference TRBV11-2 and TRBJ2-7, the full variable domain is EAGVAQSPRYKIIEKRQSVAFWCNPISGHATLYWYQQILGQGPKLLIQFQNNGVVDDSQLPKDRFSAERLKGVDSTLKIQPAKLEDSAVYLCASSLDEQRSYEQYFGPGTRLTVT.

In its sample, this clonotype was seen many times. V gene TRBV7-2 combines with J gene TRBJ1-2, with D possibly being TRBD1 (5 bases). The germline V and J ends were trimmed by 6 bases and 5 bases, with 10 bases remaining between them. CDR3 size: 12 residues. Germline lookup yields CDR1 SGHTA and CDR2 FQGNSA. CDR3 DNA: TGTGCCAGCAGTTTGACAGAATATGGCTACACCTTC. It translates to CASSLTEYGYTF.

Remarks on this clonotype: This may come from a read error, since a much larger clone is one base off. The rearrangement uses TRBV30 and TRBJ1-5; D ambiguous. Germline lookup yields CDR1 GTSNPN and CDR2 SVGIG (reference sequence). CDR3 length: 12 residues. CDR3 in DNA: TGTGCCCGGAGTGTAGGGAGTCAGCCCCAGCATTTT. Amino acids: CARSVGSQPQHF.

In this sample, this clonotype turned up a few times. The CDR3 bases are TGTGCCAGCAGCCAAGATTGGACAGGGGATCAGCCCCAGCATTTT. This gives the protein CASSQDWTGDQPQHF. This chain connects TRBV3-1 to TRBJ1-5; 9 bases match TRBD1. The V gene's germline CDR1 is LGHDT and CDR2 YNNKEL (reference sequence). V gave up 0 bases and J gave up 5 bases; unmatched junction bases: 2. The CDR3 consists of 15 residues. Complete variable domain (other parts from reference TRBV3-1 and TRBJ1-5): DTAVSQTPKYLVTQMGNDKSIKCEQNLGHDTMYWYKQDSKKFLKIMFSYNNKELIINETVPNRFSPKSPDKAHLNLHINSLELGDSAVYFCASSQDWTGDQPQHFGDGTRLSIL.

The J gene is TRBJ2-7, the V gene TRBV2; no clear D. CDR1 SNHLY and CDR2 FYNNEI come from the germline V gene. The ends were cut back, 7 bases at V and 7 bases at J, with 11 bases in the middle. There are 11 residues in the CDR3. The DNA for the CDR3 is TGTGCCAGCACGGAGTCGAGGGAGCAGTACTTC. Its protein is CASTESREQYF.

The rearrangement links TRBV5-4 to TRBJ1-6, with a possible D match to TRBD1 (5 bases). V lost 5 bases and J 8 bases, leaving 20 bases between the germline ends. In germline, CDR1 is SGHNT, CDR2 YYREEE (reference sequence). The CDR3 spans 16 residues. CDR3 sequence reads: CASSTRTPLLHSPLHF. The CDR3 region has the DNA TGTGCCAGCAGTACACGGACACCTCTCCTACATTCACCCCTCCACTTT. Supplemented by reference TRBV5-4 and TRBJ1-6, the full variable domain reads ETGVTQSPTHLIKTRGQQVTLRCSSQSGHNTVSWYQQALGQGPQFIFQYYREEENGRGNFPPRFSGLQFPNYSSELNVNALELDDSALYLCASSTRTPLLHSPLHFGNGTRLTVT.

The table lists this clonotype with a few counts. V is TRBV19 and J is TRBJ1-2; D call uncertain. The V end lost 7 bases, the J end lost 4 bases, and 19 bases lay between the germline ends. Germline lookup yields CDR1 LNHDA and CDR2 SQIVND (reference sequence). CDR3 length: 15 amino acids. The CDR3 DNA sequence: TGTGCCAGTACCCCCCTGGGGAACAAGCCCTATGGCTACACCTTC. It codes for CASTPLGNKPYGYTF.

The chain couples TRBV29-1 to TRBJ1-4; 8 positions match TRBD1. The CDR3 is 13 amino acids. The germline gives CDR1 SQVTM, CDR2 ANQGSEA. V dropped 5 bases and J dropped 4; count of bases not matched to a gene: 3. As DNA, the CDR3 is TGCAGCGTTAGACAGGGGTTTAATGAAAAACTGTTTTTT. Its protein product is CSVRQGFNEKLFF.

There are a few counts of this clonotype. The chain employs TRBV7-9 and TRBJ1-4; D gene ambiguous. CDR3 length equals 14 residues. V lost 5 bases and J lost 0, with 7 bases in between. Germline CDR1 and CDR2: SEHNR and FQNEAQ (reference sequence). DNA for the CDR3: TGTGCCAGCAGCCCGACAACAACTAATGAAAAACTGTTTTTT. Amino acids: CASSPTTTNEKLFF. Based on the CDR3 plus reference TRBV7-9 and TRBJ1-4, the full variable domain is DTGVSQNPRHKITKRGQNVTFRCDPISEHNRLYWYRQTLGQGPEFLTYFQNEAQLEKSRLLSDRFSAERPKGSFSTLEIQRTEQGDSAMYLCASSPTTTNEKLFFGSGTQLSVL.

The chain combines TRBV11-2 with TRBJ2-7; 7 bases line up with TRBD1. Germline V CDR1 and CDR2: SGHAT, FQNNGV. The V gene end was trimmed by 4 bases and the J gene end by 0 bases; junction bases not matched to a gene: 6. The CDR3 is 15 amino acids. CDR3 residues: CASSSQQGNSYEQYF. DNA of the CDR3: TGTGCCAGCAGCTCACAACAGGGGAACTCCTACGAGCAGTACTTC.

This clonotype was seen at least ten times. The gene calls are TRBV11-2 and TRBJ2-5, with D perhaps given as TRBD1 or TRBD2 (5 bases each). CDR1 and CDR2 from the germline V gene are SGHAT and FQNNGV. Trimming shortened V by 6 bases and J by 5 bases, and 16 bases separated the two germline ends. The CDR3 length is 14 residues. The CDR3 nucleotides are TGTGCCAGCAGGGGGGACCGTCTTGGGGAGACCCAGTACTTC. Amino acids: CASRGDRLGETQYF.

This clonotype came up many times. The rearrangement uses TRBV20-1 and TRBJ2-7; 9 bases are shared with TRBD2. With V trimmed by 1 base and J by 2 bases, 6 bases remained unmatched. CDR1 and CDR2 from the germline V gene are DFQATT and SNEGSKA (reference sequence). The CDR3 covers 15 residues. In DNA, the CDR3 is TGCAGTGCTAGAGGCCCTAGCGGGACCCCCTACGAGCAGTACTTC. This gives the protein CSARGPSGTPYEQYF.

This clonotype was found a few times. V and J are TRBV10-3 and TRBJ1-5, with 7 nucleotides matching TRBD1. The V gene end was trimmed by 8 bases and the J gene end by 2 bases; junction bases not matched to a gene: 3. This CDR3 contains 13 residues. The germline CDR1 and CDR2 sequences are ENHRY and SYGVKD. The CDR3 spells CAIRDSRNQPQHF. The CDR3 DNA reads TGTGCCATCCGGGACAGTCGCAATCAGCCCCAGCATTTT.